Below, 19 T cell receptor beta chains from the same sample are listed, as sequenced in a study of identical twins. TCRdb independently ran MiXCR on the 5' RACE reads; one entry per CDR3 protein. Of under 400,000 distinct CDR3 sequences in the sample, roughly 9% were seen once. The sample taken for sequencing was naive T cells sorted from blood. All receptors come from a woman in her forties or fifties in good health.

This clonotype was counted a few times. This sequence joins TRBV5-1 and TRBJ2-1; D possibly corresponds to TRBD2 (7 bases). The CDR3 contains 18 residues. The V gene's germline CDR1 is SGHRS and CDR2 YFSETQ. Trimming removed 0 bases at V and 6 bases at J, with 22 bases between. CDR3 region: CASSLAPLTGKRGNEQFF. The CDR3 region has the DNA TGCGCCAGCAGCTTGGCGCCTCTAACAGGGAAGCGGGGCAATGAGCAGTTCTTC.

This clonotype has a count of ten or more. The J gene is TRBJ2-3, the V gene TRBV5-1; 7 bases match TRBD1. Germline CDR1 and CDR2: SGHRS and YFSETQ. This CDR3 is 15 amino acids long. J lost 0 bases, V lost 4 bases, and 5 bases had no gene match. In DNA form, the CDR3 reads TGCGCCAGCAGCCCGGGACAGTCTAGCACAGATACGCAGTATTTT. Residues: CASSPGQSSTDTQYF.

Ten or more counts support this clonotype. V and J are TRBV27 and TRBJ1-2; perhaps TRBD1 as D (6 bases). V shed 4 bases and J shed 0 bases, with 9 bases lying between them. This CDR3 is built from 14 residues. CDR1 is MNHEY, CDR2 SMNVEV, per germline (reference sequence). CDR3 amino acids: CASSSAGANYGYTF. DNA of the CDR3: TGTGCCAGCAGTTCCGCAGGGGCTAACTATGGCTACACCTTC.

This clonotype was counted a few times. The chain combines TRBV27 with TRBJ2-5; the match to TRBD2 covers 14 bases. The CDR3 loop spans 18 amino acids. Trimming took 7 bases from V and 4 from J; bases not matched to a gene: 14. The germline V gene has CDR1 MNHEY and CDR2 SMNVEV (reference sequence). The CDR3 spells CASTASGTSGSFRETQYF. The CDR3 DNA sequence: TGTGCCAGCACCGCCTCCGGGACTAGCGGGAGTTTTAGAGAGACCCAGTACTTC.

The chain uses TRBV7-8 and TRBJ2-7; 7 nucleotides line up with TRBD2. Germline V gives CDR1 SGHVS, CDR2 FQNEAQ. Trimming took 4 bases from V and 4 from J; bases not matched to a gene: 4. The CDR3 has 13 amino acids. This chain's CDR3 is CASSSLGGYEQYF. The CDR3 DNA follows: TGTGCCAGCAGCTCGCTCGGGGGGTACGAGCAGTACTTC.

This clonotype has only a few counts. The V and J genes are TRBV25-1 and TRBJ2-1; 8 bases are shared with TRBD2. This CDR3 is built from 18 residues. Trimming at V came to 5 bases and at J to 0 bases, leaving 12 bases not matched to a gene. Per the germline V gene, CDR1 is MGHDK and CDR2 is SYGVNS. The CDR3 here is CASSTQETSASSYNEQFF. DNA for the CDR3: TGTGCCAGCAGTACCCAGGAGACTAGCGCGAGCTCCTACAATGAGCAGTTCTTC.

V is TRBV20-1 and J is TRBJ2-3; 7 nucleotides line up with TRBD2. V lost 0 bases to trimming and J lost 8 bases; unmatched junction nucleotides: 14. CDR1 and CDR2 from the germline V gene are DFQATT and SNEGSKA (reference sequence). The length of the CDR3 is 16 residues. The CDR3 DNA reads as TGCAGTGCTAGAGAGTCCGGGACTAACACGGCGGGTACGCAGTATTTT. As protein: CSARESGTNTAGTQYF.

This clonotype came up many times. The CDR3 DNA follows: TGCGCCAGCAGCCAAGGACTAGCGGGAATGGAGACCCAGTACTTC. Translated: CASSQGLAGMETQYF. The V and J genes are TRBV4-1 and TRBJ2-5; 11 bases are shared with TRBD2. V lost 1 base, J lost 5 bases, and 3 bases stayed unmatched. The CDR3 contains 15 residues. Germline CDR1 is MGHRA and CDR2 is YSYEKL.

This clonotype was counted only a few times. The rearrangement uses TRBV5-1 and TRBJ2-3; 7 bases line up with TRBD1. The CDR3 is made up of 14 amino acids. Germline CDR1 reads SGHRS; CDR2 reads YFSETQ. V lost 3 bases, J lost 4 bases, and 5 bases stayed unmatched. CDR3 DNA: TGCGCCAGCAGCTGGAGACAGGGCGCAGATACGCAGTATTTT. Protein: CASSWRQGADTQYF.

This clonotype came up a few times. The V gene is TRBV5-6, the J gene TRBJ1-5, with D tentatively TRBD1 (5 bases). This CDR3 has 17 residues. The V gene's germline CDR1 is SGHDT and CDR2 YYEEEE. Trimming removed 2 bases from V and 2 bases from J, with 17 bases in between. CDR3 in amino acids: CASSLGSRADGNQPQHF. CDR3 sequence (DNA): TGTGCCAGCAGCTTAGGGAGCAGGGCGGATGGCAATCAGCCCCAGCATTTT.

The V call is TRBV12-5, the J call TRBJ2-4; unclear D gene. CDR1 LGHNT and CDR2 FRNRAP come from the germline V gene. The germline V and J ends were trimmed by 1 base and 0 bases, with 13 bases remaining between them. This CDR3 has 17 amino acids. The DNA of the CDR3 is TGTGCTAGTGGTTTGGCTAGTATTAAGGAAGCCAAAAACATTCAGTACTTC. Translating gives CASGLASIKEAKNIQYF.

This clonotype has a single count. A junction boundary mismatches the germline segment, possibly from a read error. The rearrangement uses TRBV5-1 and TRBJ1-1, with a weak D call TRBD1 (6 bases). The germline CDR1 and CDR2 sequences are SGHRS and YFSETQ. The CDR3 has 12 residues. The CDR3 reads CASRDTNTDAFF. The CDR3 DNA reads TGCGCCAGCCGGGACACGAACACTGACGCTTTCTTT.

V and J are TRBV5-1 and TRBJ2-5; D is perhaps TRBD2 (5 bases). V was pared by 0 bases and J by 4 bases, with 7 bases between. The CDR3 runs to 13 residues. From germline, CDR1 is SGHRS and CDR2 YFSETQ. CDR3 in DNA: TGCGCCAGCAGCTTGGTTAGCGCAGAGACCCAGTACTTC. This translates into CASSLVSAETQYF.

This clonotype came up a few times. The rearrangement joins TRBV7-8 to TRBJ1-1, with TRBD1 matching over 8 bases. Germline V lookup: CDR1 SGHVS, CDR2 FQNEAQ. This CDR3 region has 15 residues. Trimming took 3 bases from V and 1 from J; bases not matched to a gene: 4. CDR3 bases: TGTGCCAGCAGCTTGAGGGACAGGAGGAACACTGAAGCTTTCTTT. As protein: CASSLRDRRNTEAFF.

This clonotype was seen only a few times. CDR3 sequence (DNA): TGCAGCGTTGAAGTAGCCCAACAAGAGACCCAGTACTTC. Protein sequence: CSVEVAQQETQYF. The rearrangement links TRBV29-1 to TRBJ2-5, with D hard to call. Germline loops: CDR1 SQVTM, CDR2 ANQGSEA. V was cut by 1 base and J by 2 bases, with 8 bases left in between. The CDR3 contains 13 residues.

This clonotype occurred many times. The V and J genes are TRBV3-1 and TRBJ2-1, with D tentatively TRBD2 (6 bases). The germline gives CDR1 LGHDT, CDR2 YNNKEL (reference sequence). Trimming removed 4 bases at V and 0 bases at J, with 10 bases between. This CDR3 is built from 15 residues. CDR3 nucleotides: TGTGCCAGCAGCCTAGAGACTAGCTCCTACAATGAGCAGTTCTTC. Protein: CASSLETSSYNEQFF.

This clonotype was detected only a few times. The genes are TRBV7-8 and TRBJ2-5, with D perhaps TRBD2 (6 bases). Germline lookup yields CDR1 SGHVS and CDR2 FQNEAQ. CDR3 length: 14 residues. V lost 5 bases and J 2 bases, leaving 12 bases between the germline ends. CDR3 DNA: TGTGCCAGCAGCGGGAGGACGAGACAAGAGACCCAGTACTTC. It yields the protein CASSGRTRQETQYF. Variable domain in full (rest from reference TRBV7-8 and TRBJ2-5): GAGVSQSPRYKVAKRGQDVALRCDPISGHVSLFWYQQALGQGPEFLTYFQNEAQLDKSGLPSDRFFAERPEGSVSTLKIQRTQQEDSAVYLCASSGRTRQETQYFGPGTRLLVL.

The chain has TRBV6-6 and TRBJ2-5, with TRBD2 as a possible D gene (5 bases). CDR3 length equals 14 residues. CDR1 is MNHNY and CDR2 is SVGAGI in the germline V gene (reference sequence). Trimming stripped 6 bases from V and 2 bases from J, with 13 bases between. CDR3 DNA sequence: TGTGCCAGCAGGGAGACTAACTCACAAGAGACCCAGTACTTC. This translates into CASRETNSQETQYF.

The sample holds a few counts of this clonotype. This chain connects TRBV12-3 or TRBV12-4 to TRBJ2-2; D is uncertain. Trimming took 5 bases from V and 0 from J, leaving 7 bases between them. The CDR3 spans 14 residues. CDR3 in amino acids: CASSPHTNTGELFF. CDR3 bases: TGTGCCAGCAGTCCACACACGAACACCGGGGAGCTGTTTTTT.